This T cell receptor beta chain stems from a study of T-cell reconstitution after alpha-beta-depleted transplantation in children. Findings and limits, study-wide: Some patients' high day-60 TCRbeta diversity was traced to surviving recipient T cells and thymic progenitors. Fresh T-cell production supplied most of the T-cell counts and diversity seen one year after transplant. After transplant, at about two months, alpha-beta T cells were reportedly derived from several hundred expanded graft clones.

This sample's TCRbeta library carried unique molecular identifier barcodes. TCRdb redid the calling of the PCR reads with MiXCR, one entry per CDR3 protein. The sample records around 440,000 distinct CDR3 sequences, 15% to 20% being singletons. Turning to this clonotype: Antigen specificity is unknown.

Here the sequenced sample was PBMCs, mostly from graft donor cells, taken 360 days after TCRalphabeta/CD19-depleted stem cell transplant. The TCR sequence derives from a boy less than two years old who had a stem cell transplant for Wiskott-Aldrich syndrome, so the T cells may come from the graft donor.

CDR3 loop: CASSLGTGPYNSPLHF. Here the CDR3 DNA reads TGTGCCAGCAGCTTAGGAACCGGACCCTATAATTCACCCCTCCACTTT. This chain joins TRBV11-2 and TRBJ1-6; D gene ambiguous. Germline CDR1 is SGHAT and CDR2 is FQNNGV. V lost 1 base to trimming and J lost 2 bases, with 9 bases between them. The CDR3 has 16 amino acids.